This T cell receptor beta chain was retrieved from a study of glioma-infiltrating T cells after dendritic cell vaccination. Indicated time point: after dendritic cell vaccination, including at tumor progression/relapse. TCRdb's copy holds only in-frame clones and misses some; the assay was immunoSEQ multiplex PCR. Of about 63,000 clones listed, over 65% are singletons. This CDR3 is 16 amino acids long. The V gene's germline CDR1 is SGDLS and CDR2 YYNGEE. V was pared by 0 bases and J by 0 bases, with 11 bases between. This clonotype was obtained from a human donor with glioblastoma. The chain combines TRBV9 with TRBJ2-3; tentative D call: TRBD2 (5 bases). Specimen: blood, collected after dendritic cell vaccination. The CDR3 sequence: CASSVAGNPSTDTQYF. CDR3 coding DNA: TGTGCCAGCAGCGTAGCGGGGAATCCTAGCACAGATACGCAGTATTTT.